These 21 T cell receptor beta chains were sequenced from one sample in a study of STAT3 mutations in large granular lymphocyte leukemia. The study, taken as a whole, reports: Every T-LGLL patient had at least one immunodominant TCRbeta clonotype.

Their target antigens are unknown. Data came from immunoSEQ multiplex PCR; TCRdb stores just in-frame clones and leaves some out. The data hold approximately 31,000 clones, with approximately 83% observed a single time. Sequenced: peripheral blood mononuclear cells. These receptor sequences come from a man in his sixties with T-cell large granular lymphocyte leukemia. Some clones in this sample may be carry-over from other donors' samples.

The CDR3 DNA is TGTGCCAGCAGTCTAGGGCAGGGCGAGACCCAGTACTTC. Amino acids: CASSLGQGETQYF. The rearrangement joins TRBV27 to TRBJ2-5, with D possibly TRBD1 on 5 matching bases. V was trimmed by 5 bases and J by 5 bases, leaving 12 bases between them. The germline V gene has CDR1 MNHEY and CDR2 SMNVEV (reference sequence). This CDR3 region has 13 residues.

V usage is TRBV6-1 and J usage is TRBJ2-3; no reliable D call. Trimming removed 7 bases from V and 2 bases from J, with 16 bases in between. CDR3 size: 15 residues. The V gene's germline CDR1 is MNHNS and CDR2 SASEGT. This chain's CDR3 is CASIPKKIPTDTQYF. The CDR3 DNA reads TGTGCCAGCATCCCCAAGAAGATCCCCACAGATACGCAGTATTTT.

The chain recombines TRBV9 with TRBJ1-2; no clear D. Per the germline V gene, CDR1 is SGDLS and CDR2 is YYNGEE. Trimming left V 4 bases short and J 2 bases short, with 6 bases between. CDR3 length: 12 amino acids. CDR3 residues: CASSPGNYGYTF. The CDR3 nucleotides read TGTGCCAGCAGCCCCGGGAACTATGGCTACACCTTC.

The chain uses TRBV5-1 and TRBJ2-3; unclear D gene. This CDR3 comprises 13 residues. The germline V gene has CDR1 SGHRS and CDR2 YFSETQ. V shed 3 bases and J shed 4 bases, with 9 bases lying between them. CDR3 sequence: CASSYQGPDTQYF. DNA of the CDR3: TGCGCCAGCAGCTATCAAGGGCCAGATACGCAGTATTTT.

The chain has TRBV5-1 and TRBJ1-1, with D possibly TRBD1 on 6 matching bases. V was trimmed by 3 bases and J by 1 base, leaving 10 bases between them. The CDR3 is 14 residues long. Germline lookup yields CDR1 SGHRS and CDR2 YFSETQ. As DNA, the CDR3 is TGCGCCAGCAGCTGGGACACTACGAACACTGAAGCTTTCTTT. Protein product: CASSWDTTNTEAFF.

The chain links TRBV7-2 to TRBJ1-2; D is possibly TRBD1 (5 bases). Germline CDR1 and CDR2: SGHTA and FQGNSA. CDR3 length equals 17 residues. Between the trimmed V and J ends, which lost 8 bases and 7 bases, there was a span of 29 bases. The CDR3 region is CASVFTPGEGYRGGYTF. In DNA, the CDR3 is TGTGCCAGCGTATTTACCCCGGGGGAGGGGTATAGAGGTGGCTACACCTTC.

The rearrangement links TRBV7-9 to TRBJ2-1, with D hard to call. Germline values: CDR1 SEHNR, CDR2 FQNEAQ (reference sequence). The CDR3 runs 16 residues. V was cut by 5 bases and J by 5 bases, with 19 bases left in between. CDR3 sequence: CASSPDPRLANNEQFF. DNA of the CDR3: TGTGCCAGCAGCCCCGACCCGAGGTTAGCCAACAATGAGCAGTTCTTC.

The chain uses TRBV9 and TRBJ2-3; either TRBD1 or TRBD2 may supply D (5 bases each). V was shortened by 0 bases and J by 2 bases, with 10 bases between the two germline ends. The V gene's germline CDR1 is SGDLS and CDR2 YYNGEE. The length of the CDR3 is 15 residues. The DNA of the CDR3 is TGTGCCAGCAGCGTAGCTGGGACGGACACAGATACGCAGTATTTT. Protein: CASSVAGTDTDTQYF.

The chain uses TRBV28 and TRBJ2-5; D remains unclear. The CDR3 length is 11 residues. V shed 6 bases and J shed 4 bases, with 6 bases lying between them. Per the germline V gene, CDR1 is MDHEN and CDR2 is SYDVKM. The CDR3 is CASSEVETQYF. In DNA form, the CDR3 reads TGTGCCAGCAGCGAGGTAGAGACCCAGTACTTC.

The chain couples TRBV9 to TRBJ2-1; 8 nucleotides align to TRBD1. The germline CDR1 and CDR2 sequences are SGDLS and YYNGEE. The CDR3 sequence is 15 residues long. The junction had 9 bases not matched to a gene; V was cut back by 2 bases and J by 8 bases. For the CDR3, the DNA is TGTGCCAGCAGCGTCCTGGACAGGGATGGCGATGAGCAGTTCTTC. Residues: CASSVLDRDGDEQFF.

V gene TRBV7-9 combines with J gene TRBJ2-3; TRBD2 is a possible D gene (5 bases). The CDR3 is 15 residues long. CDR1 SEHNR and CDR2 FQNEAQ come from the germline V gene (reference sequence). The V end was cut by 3 bases, the J end by 0 bases, with 10 bases between. CDR3 nucleotide sequence: TGTGCCAGCAGCTTCGAGGGAAAGAGCACAGATACGCAGTATTTT. It yields the protein CASSFEGKSTDTQYF.

The chain employs TRBV12-5 and TRBJ1-2; D might be TRBD1 (5 bases). The CDR3 runs 13 residues. V dropped 4 bases and J dropped 6 bases, with 12 bases sitting between them. Germline V gene lookup returns CDR1 LGHNT and CDR2 FRNRAP. CDR3 bases: TGTGCTAGTGGTTCAGGGCAGTGGGATGGCTACACCTTC. This gives the protein CASGSGQWDGYTF.

The table lists this clone with a few counts. The rearrangement joins TRBV27 to TRBJ2-5; the match to TRBD2 covers 15 bases. The V gene's germline CDR1 is MNHEY and CDR2 SMNVEV (reference sequence). V trimming: 4 bases; J trimming: 7 bases; junction bases outside the gene matches: 13. CDR3 length: 18 residues. The CDR3 DNA reads as TGTGCCAGCAGTTCCTCCGGGACTAGCGGGGGGCGGGTGAGGACCCAGTACTTC. Its protein product is CASSSSGTSGGRVRTQYF.

This sequence joins TRBV2 and TRBJ2-7; TRBD2 matches 11 bases. The V and J ends lost 7 bases and 3 bases, in that order; junction bases with no gene match: 5. In germline, CDR1 is SNHLY, CDR2 FYNNEI. The CDR3 spans 14 residues. CDR3 sequence (DNA): TGTGCCAGCATTACCCTAGCGGGAGGCTACGAGCAGTACTTC. Translating gives CASITLAGGYEQYF.

The V gene is TRBV6-5, the J gene TRBJ1-1; unclear D gene. V lost 8 bases, J lost 7 bases, and 11 bases lay in between. This CDR3 comprises 11 residues. Germline CDR1 reads MNHEY; CDR2 reads SVGAGI. The CDR3, as DNA: TGTGCCAGCCATTCCCTGGGTGAAGCTTTCTTT. As protein: CASHSLGEAFF.

The chain has TRBV18 and TRBJ2-5; 7 bases agree with TRBD2. Germline loops: CDR1 KGHSH, CDR2 LQKENI. The CDR3 runs to 16 residues. The trim removed 4 bases at V and 2 bases at J, leaving 10 bases unmatched. The CDR3 loop reads CASSLFRGDGQETQYF. In nucleotides, the CDR3 is TGTGCCAGCTCACTTTTTCGGGGGGACGGTCAAGAGACCCAGTACTTC.

This chain links TRBV7-3 with TRBJ1-2; tentatively, D is TRBD1 (6 bases). V lost 0 bases to trimming and J lost 6 bases, with 11 bases between them. The CDR3 has 14 residues. Germline V gives CDR1 SGHTA, CDR2 FQGTGA. As DNA, the CDR3 is TGTGCCAGCAGCTTAACGCCCGCAGGGGATGGCTACACCTTC. Translation gives CASSLTPAGDGYTF.

The chain couples TRBV29-1 to TRBJ2-7, with D possibly TRBD1 on 7 matching bases. The V gene's germline CDR1 is SQVTM and CDR2 ANQGSEA. The CDR3 totals 13 residues. V dropped 7 bases and J dropped 6 bases, with 19 bases sitting between them. DNA of the CDR3: TGCAGCGCTAGACAGGGCGGGGTTTCCGAGCAGTACTTC. Encoded protein: CSARQGGVSEQYF.

V is TRBV10-2 and J is TRBJ1-5, with 7 bases matching TRBD1. The CDR3 has 16 amino acids. V shed 6 bases and J 0 bases; nucleotides not matched to a gene: 8. Germline-derived CDR1 and CDR2 are WSHSY and SAAADI. In nucleotides, the CDR3 is TGCGCCAGCAGCTCGGGACAGATTAGTAGCAATCAGCCCCAGCATTTT. This gives the protein CASSSGQISSNQPQHF.

This chain links TRBV28 with TRBJ1-2; 7 nucleotides align to TRBD1. The V segment lost 3 bases and the J segment 6 bases; nucleotides outside the gene matches: 10. This CDR3 region has 15 residues. CDR1 is MDHEN, CDR2 SYDVKM, per germline. The CDR3 is CASSLPSWDSDGYTF. The CDR3 DNA reads as TGTGCCAGCAGTTTGCCCTCTTGGGACAGCGATGGCTACACCTTC.

The sample holds a few counts of this clone. V is TRBV7-8 and J is TRBJ1-2; maybe TRBD1 (6 bases). The CDR3 has 13 amino acids. The germline V gene encodes CDR1 SGHVS and CDR2 FQNEAQ. Trimming stripped 1 base from V and 7 bases from J, with 10 bases between. CDR3 in DNA: TGTGCCAGCAGCTTAGAGGGGGGTGGTGGCTACACCTTC. It is translated as CASSLEGGGGYTF.